The text below deals with one TCR beta chain. The source of the sample is a study of cytomegalovirus exposure and HLA in healthy donors. Turning to the study itself: An early data release held some 85 million unique TCRs from HLA-typed donors.

The CDR3 totals 15 residues. Trimming removed 5 bases from V and 7 bases from J; junction bases left unmatched: 7. This PCR relied on a set of 60 Vbeta primers and 13 Jbeta primers. Sequencing was performed with immunoSEQ multiplex PCR; in TCRdb, only in-frame clones are kept and a portion is missing. The sample consists of about 150,000 clones, under 80% of them appearing once. This chain joins TRBV23-1 and TRBJ1-6; 8 bases line up with TRBD1. TRBV23-1 is sorted into the ORF group, with uncertain function. This clonotype was sampled from a young man in good health and CMV-seronegative. Sequenced: PBMCs. The CDR3 reads CASSGCGQGNSPLHF. In DNA, the CDR3 is TGCGCCAGCAGTGGTTGCGGACAGGGAAATTCACCCCTCCACTTT.